The rows below give T cell receptor beta chains drawn from one sample of a study of blood T cell repertoires in COVID-19. Only in-frame clones appear in the TCRdb table, and some are missing; sequencing was by immunoSEQ multiplex PCR. The data contain over 150,000 clones, approximately 80% of them singletons. The specimen sequenced was peripheral blood. The receptors stem from a woman aged 55-70 years with COVID-19, enrolled during active disease. The CDR3 runs from the conserved cysteine through the conserved F or W. Each record gives: CDR3 protein, J gene, clone size, V gene. The size of a clone is reported for some rows only, either as once, few or many, or as a class for expanded clones.

CDR3 protein: CASSAYSRGAEAFF
J gene: TRBJ1-1
clone size: NA
V gene: TRBV6-4

CDR3 protein: CASSDGESLNEKLFF
J gene: TRBJ1-4
clone size: NA
V gene: TRBV2

CDR3 protein: CASSFRHPGSEQYF
J gene: TRBJ2-7
clone size: NA
V gene: TRBV5-1

CDR3 protein: CASSLSTSRYEQYF
J gene: TRBJ2-7
clone size: few
V gene: TRBV4-1

CDR3 protein: CASSAMTGGYRKNEKLFF
J gene: TRBJ1-4
clone size: NA
V gene: TRBV5-1

CDR3 protein: CASSERLVWAGELFF
J gene: TRBJ2-2
clone size: NA
V gene: TRBV6-1

CDR3 protein: CASSFGQGGSPLHF
J gene: TRBJ1-6
clone size: NA
V gene: TRBV7-9

CDR3 protein: CASSQDFRGGEYEQYF
J gene: TRBJ2-7
clone size: NA
V gene: TRBV3-1/TRBV3-2

CDR3 protein: CASSDLISNQPQHF
J gene: TRBJ1-5
clone size: NA
V gene: TRBV2

CDR3 protein: CASSEDGGRTDTQYF
J gene: TRBJ2-3
clone size: NA
V gene: TRBV6-1

CDR3 protein: CASSEPGRGYYGYTF
J gene: TRBJ1-2
clone size: NA
V gene: TRBV25-1

CDR3 protein: CASSEQGAGSGNQPQHF
J gene: TRBJ1-5
clone size: NA
V gene: TRBV6-1

CDR3 protein: CASSDGIPDFNEQFF
J gene: TRBJ2-1
clone size: NA
V gene: TRBV10-1

CDR3 protein: CSASGQGYGYTF
J gene: TRBJ1-2
clone size: NA
V gene: TRBV20-1

CDR3 protein: CASRPSGSIHEQYF
J gene: TRBJ2-7
clone size: NA
V gene: TRBV6-5

CDR3 protein: CASSSDRGYRVDTQYF
J gene: TRBJ2-3
clone size: NA
V gene: TRBV21-1

CDR3 protein: CASSRTGGNNYGYTF
J gene: TRBJ1-2
clone size: NA
V gene: TRBV2

CDR3 protein: CASSLGQGSGNTIYF
J gene: TRBJ1-3
clone size: NA
V gene: TRBV28

CDR3 protein: CASSDRLHDEQFF
J gene: TRBJ2-1
clone size: NA
V gene: TRBV9

CDR3 protein: CASSTSARLEYF
J gene: TRBJ2-5
clone size: NA
V gene: TRBV11-2

CDR3 protein: CASSPTANTGELFF
J gene: TRBJ2-2
clone size: NA
V gene: TRBV5-1

CDR3 protein: CASSYPGVGTGELFF
J gene: TRBJ2-2
clone size: NA
V gene: TRBV6-5

CDR3 protein: CASMGTGALYGYTF
J gene: TRBJ1-2
clone size: NA
V gene: TRBV19

CDR3 protein: CASSSIPIVSSYNEQFF
J gene: TRBJ2-1
clone size: once
V gene: TRBV7-6

CDR3 protein: CASSLTGGVQPQHF
J gene: TRBJ1-5
clone size: NA
V gene: TRBV11-2

CDR3 protein: CASSYTRLAETQYF
J gene: TRBJ2-5
clone size: NA
V gene: TRBV6-6

CDR3 protein: CASSSGTERANYGYTF
J gene: TRBJ1-2
clone size: NA
V gene: TRBV7-9

CDR3 protein: CASSYQAQSSGNTIYF
J gene: TRBJ1-3
clone size: once
V gene: TRBV6-6

CDR3 protein: CATRGQGATYNSPLHF
J gene: TRBJ1-6
clone size: NA
V gene: TRBV19

CDR3 protein: CASSDRFNEQFF
J gene: TRBJ2-1
clone size: NA
V gene: TRBV2

CDR3 protein: CASTEGGSHTGELFF
J gene: TRBJ2-2
clone size: once
V gene: TRBV2

CDR3 protein: CASSPQRTGALDGYTF
J gene: TRBJ1-2
clone size: once
V gene: TRBV25-1

CDR3 protein: CASSPGLAGARGDNEQFF
J gene: TRBJ2-1
clone size: NA
V gene: TRBV18

CDR3 protein: CASSLGASGSGGQYF
J gene: TRBJ2-7
clone size: NA
V gene: TRBV5-1

CDR3 protein: CASSLVRGPTGELFF
J gene: TRBJ2-2
clone size: few
V gene: TRBV11-2

CDR3 protein: CASSPMGQGGNYGYTF
J gene: TRBJ1-2
clone size: NA
V gene: TRBV18

CDR3 protein: CASSPPQNTEAFF
J gene: TRBJ1-1
clone size: NA
V gene: TRBV4-2

CDR3 protein: CASSELAGGKETQYF
J gene: TRBJ2-5
clone size: few
V gene: TRBV7-2

CDR3 protein: CAISESSGAFF
J gene: TRBJ1-1
clone size: NA
V gene: TRBV10-3

CDR3 protein: CASSAPVGGNEKLFF
J gene: TRBJ1-4
clone size: once
V gene: TRBV14

CDR3 protein: CASSFGRVGHPGELFF
J gene: TRBJ2-2
clone size: NA
V gene: TRBV7-7

CDR3 protein: CASSSIINSPLHF
J gene: TRBJ1-6
clone size: NA
V gene: TRBV12-3/TRBV12-4

CDR3 protein: CASSNRDRVNGYTF
J gene: TRBJ1-2
clone size: NA
V gene: TRBV3-1/TRBV3-2

CDR3 protein: CASSLSQGIGYTF
J gene: TRBJ1-2
clone size: NA
V gene: TRBV12-3/TRBV12-4

CDR3 protein: CATNPGQGNTDTQYF
J gene: TRBJ2-3
clone size: NA
V gene: TRBV19

CDR3 protein: CASSDPGQLHEQYF
J gene: TRBJ2-7
clone size: NA
V gene: TRBV10-2